This T cell receptor (beta chain) emerged from a study of T cells in Graves' hyperthyroidism and ophthalmopathy. General study results and limits: Expanded thyroid clonotypes (above 0.001) were mostly also found in blood. Stable hyperthyroidism and ophthalmopathy were separated using 13 V-J signatures. The model foresaw ophthalmopathy a median around seven months prior to onset.

Patients showing uncontrolled infection, other autoimmune disease, pregnancy or lactation were ineligible. There were TCR beta CDR3 regions amplified from RNA transcripts. Using the HTBI primer set, a first-round RT-PCR was run on the TCR CDR3. From the multiplex PCR reads, TCRdb called clonotypes with MiXCR, one entry per CDR3 protein. The repertoire consists of approximately 640,000 distinct CDR3 sequences, with just under 45% occurring once and the leading ten covering under 8.5%. V dropped 6 bases and J dropped 6 bases, with 17 bases sitting between them. The CDR3 has 13 residues. Germline V gives CDR1 DFQATT, CDR2 SNEGSKA (reference sequence). Note on this clonotype: What it binds is unknown.

This chain links TRBV20-1 with TRBJ1-1; tentatively, D is TRBD1 (6 bases). This TCR derives from an adult man with Graves' disease, either hyperthyroidism or ophthalmopathy (not recorded which). The sequencing sample was made of peripheral blood or thyroid tissue (not recorded which). This CDR3 reads CSATGLFGAEAFF. In DNA form, the CDR3 reads TGCAGTGCCACAGGGTTGTTTGGCGCTGAAGCTTTCTTT.